Listed below are T cell receptor beta chains from one sample, sequenced in a study of T cells in Graves' hyperthyroidism and ophthalmopathy. TCRdb called the multiplex PCR reads again in MiXCR, with one record for every CDR3 protein. The table shows more than 600,000 distinct CDR3 sequences, with over 15% occurring only once. Material for sequencing was blood. These receptors were taken from a man aged 18 to 35 with Graves' hyperthyroidism. Both conserved end residues are part of each CDR3. D genes are given only for firm matches. Only part of the rows carry a size: once, few, many, or a class if the clone is expanded.

j_gene: TRBJ2-1
len: 14
v_gene: TRBV6-2/TRBV6-3
d_gene: TRBD2
abundance: NA
CDR3aa: CASSYRGVYNEQFF
CDR3nt: TGTGCCAGCAGTTATCGGGGGGTCTACAATGAGCAGTTCTTC

j_gene: TRBJ2-5
len: 15
v_gene: TRBV14
d_gene: TRBD2
abundance: NA
CDR3aa: CASSPLGGSGETQYF
CDR3nt: TGTGCCAGCAGCCCCCTTGGCGGGAGCGGAGAGACCCAGTACTTC

j_gene: TRBJ2-4
len: 14
v_gene: TRBV18
d_gene: NA
abundance: NA
CDR3aa: CASSPTLPKNIQYF
CDR3nt: TGTGCCAGCTCACCAACTCTTCCCAAAAACATTCAGTACTTC

j_gene: TRBJ2-1
len: 17
v_gene: TRBV3-1
d_gene: TRBD2
abundance: many
CDR3aa: CASSQWVGREFTNEQFF
CDR3nt: TGTGCCAGCAGCCAATGGGTCGGGCGGGAGTTCACCAATGAGCAGTTCTTC

j_gene: TRBJ1-2
len: 12
v_gene: TRBV20-1
d_gene: NA
abundance: many
CDR3aa: CSAPGTRYGYTF
CDR3nt: TGCAGTGCTCCCGGGACGCGATATGGCTACACCTTC

j_gene: TRBJ2-7
len: 16
v_gene: TRBV6-2/TRBV6-3
d_gene: TRBD1
abundance: NA
CDR3aa: CASSYGYGTGYYEQYF
CDR3nt: TGTGCCAGCAGTTACGGTTACGGGACAGGCTACTACGAGCAGTACTTC

j_gene: TRBJ2-3
len: 18
v_gene: TRBV2
d_gene: TRBD2
abundance: many
CDR3aa: CASSDPVLAGGFTDTQYF
CDR3nt: TGTGCCAGCAGTGATCCGGTACTAGCGGGAGGGTTCACAGATACGCAGTATTTT

j_gene: TRBJ1-2
len: 13
v_gene: TRBV28
d_gene: NA
abundance: many
CDR3aa: CASRGIVNYGYTF
CDR3nt: TGTGCCAGCAGGGGGATAGTAAACTATGGCTACACCTTC

j_gene: TRBJ2-7
len: 14
v_gene: TRBV13
d_gene: NA
abundance: NA
CDR3aa: CASSSPGESYEQYF
CDR3nt: TGTGCCAGCAGCTCACCGGGGGAGTCCTACGAGCAGTACTTC

j_gene: TRBJ2-7
len: 14
v_gene: TRBV20-1
d_gene: TRBD2
abundance: NA
CDR3aa: CSARHSGRAYEQYF
CDR3nt: TGCAGTGCTAGACATAGCGGGAGGGCCTACGAGCAGTACTTC

j_gene: TRBJ1-1
len: 13
v_gene: TRBV7-2
d_gene: NA
abundance: few
CDR3aa: CASNKEASTEVFF
CDR3nt: TGTGCCAGCAACAAGGAGGCGAGCACTGAAGTTTTCTTT

j_gene: TRBJ2-7
len: 13
v_gene: TRBV24-1
d_gene: NA
abundance: many
CDR3aa: CATSDPLTYEQYF
CDR3nt: TGTGCCACCAGTGATCCTCTAACCTACGAGCAGTACTTC

j_gene: TRBJ2-5
len: 14
v_gene: TRBV30
d_gene: NA
abundance: many
CDR3aa: CAWSVGRGQETQYF
CDR3nt: TGTGCCTGGAGTGTAGGCAGGGGTCAAGAGACCCAGTACTTC

j_gene: TRBJ2-7
len: 15
v_gene: TRBV7-2
d_gene: TRBD2
abundance: many
CDR3aa: CASSLLSGRGYEQYF
CDR3nt: TGTGCCAGCAGCTTACTTAGCGGGAGAGGGTACGAGCAGTACTTC

j_gene: TRBJ1-2
len: 16
v_gene: TRBV4-1
d_gene: NA
abundance: NA
CDR3aa: CASSQDQGQGNYGYTF
CDR3nt: TGCGCCAGCAGCCAAGATCAAGGGCAGGGGAACTATGGCTACACCTTC

j_gene: TRBJ2-1
len: 16
v_gene: TRBV29-1
d_gene: NA
abundance: many
CDR3aa: CSVGPEDGRSYNEQFF
CDR3nt: TGCAGCGTTGGGCCCGAAGACGGGAGATCCTACAATGAGCAGTTCTTC

j_gene: TRBJ1-2
len: 16
v_gene: TRBV6-1
d_gene: TRBD1
abundance: many
CDR3aa: CASSYKAYTGGNGYTF
CDR3nt: TGTGCCAGCAGTTACAAGGCCTATACAGGGGGAAATGGCTACACCTTC

j_gene: TRBJ2-3
len: 14
v_gene: TRBV7-9
d_gene: NA
abundance: NA
CDR3aa: CASSSGPSTDTQYF
CDR3nt: TGTGCCAGCAGCTCGGGACCAAGCACAGATACGCAGTATTTT

j_gene: TRBJ2-2
len: 11
v_gene: TRBV11-2
d_gene: NA
abundance: many
CDR3aa: CASSLAVELFF
CDR3nt: TGTGCCAGCAGCTTAGCTGTGGAGCTGTTTTTT

j_gene: TRBJ2-5
len: 12
v_gene: TRBV30
d_gene: NA
abundance: NA
CDR3aa: CAWAPRQETQYF
CDR3nt: TGTGCCTGGGCCCCGCGCCAAGAGACCCAGTACTTC

j_gene: TRBJ1-5
len: 13
v_gene: TRBV12-3/TRBV12-4
d_gene: NA
abundance: many
CDR3aa: CASSLARSQPQHF
CDR3nt: TGTGCCAGCAGTTTAGCCCGAAGTCAGCCCCAGCATTTT

j_gene: TRBJ2-5
len: 17
v_gene: TRBV7-2
d_gene: TRBD2
abundance: many
CDR3aa: CASSLGRGAGAAETQYF
CDR3nt: TGTGCCAGCAGCTTAGGCCGGGGAGCGGGAGCAGCTGAGACCCAGTACTTC

j_gene: TRBJ1-1
len: 13
v_gene: TRBV28
d_gene: NA
abundance: many
CDR3aa: CASTSEGNTEAFF
CDR3nt: TGTGCCAGCACCTCCGAGGGGAACACTGAAGCTTTCTTT

j_gene: TRBJ1-5
len: 12
v_gene: TRBV28
d_gene: NA
abundance: NA
CDR3aa: CASSSVSQPQHF
CDR3nt: TGTGCCAGCAGTTCAGTGAGTCAGCCCCAGCATTTT

j_gene: TRBJ1-2
len: 13
v_gene: TRBV7-9
d_gene: NA
abundance: few
CDR3aa: CASSRDGLYGYTF
CDR3nt: TGTGCCAGCAGCCGGGACGGCCTCTATGGCTACACCTTC

j_gene: TRBJ1-2
len: 17
v_gene: TRBV12-3/TRBV12-4
d_gene: NA
abundance: many
CDR3aa: CASSLAASRGPGGGYTF
CDR3nt: TGTGCCAGCAGTTTGGCGGCTTCCAGGGGTCCCGGAGGCGGCTACACCTTC

j_gene: TRBJ2-3
len: 16
v_gene: TRBV18
d_gene: TRBD2
abundance: many
CDR3aa: CASSHGTSVSTDTQYF
CDR3nt: TGTGCCAGCTCACACGGGACTAGCGTAAGCACAGATACGCAGTATTTT

j_gene: TRBJ2-1
len: 13
v_gene: TRBV11-2
d_gene: NA
abundance: NA
CDR3aa: CASSWWAHNEQFF
CDR3nt: TGTGCCAGCAGCTGGTGGGCGCACAATGAGCAGTTCTTC

j_gene: TRBJ1-1
len: 18
v_gene: TRBV5-1
d_gene: TRBD1
abundance: few
CDR3aa: CASSLLKGQGPLHTEAFF
CDR3nt: TGCGCCAGCAGCTTGCTCAAGGGACAGGGCCCCTTGCACACTGAAGCTTTCTTT

j_gene: TRBJ2-7
len: 12
v_gene: TRBV25-1
d_gene: NA
abundance: many
CDR3aa: CASSDVSYEQYF
CDR3nt: TGTGCCAGCAGTGACGTCTCCTACGAGCAGTACTTC

j_gene: TRBJ2-3
len: 13
v_gene: TRBV12-3/TRBV12-4
d_gene: NA
abundance: many
CDR3aa: CASKAGSTDTQYF
CDR3nt: TGTGCCAGCAAGGCAGGTAGCACAGATACGCAGTATTTT

j_gene: TRBJ2-7
len: 14
v_gene: TRBV4-1
d_gene: NA
abundance: NA
CDR3aa: CASSQGPTGYEQYF
CDR3nt: TGCGCCAGCAGCCAAGGCCCGACAGGCTACGAGCAGTACTTC

j_gene: TRBJ2-5
len: 15
v_gene: TRBV30
d_gene: TRBD2
abundance: many
CDR3aa: CAWSVASGGGETQYF
CDR3nt: TGTGCCTGGAGTGTGGCTAGCGGGGGGGGAGAGACCCAGTACTTC

j_gene: TRBJ2-7
len: 15
v_gene: TRBV7-9
d_gene: TRBD2
abundance: few
CDR3aa: CASSFKTSGSHEQYF
CDR3nt: TGTGCCAGCAGCTTCAAGACTAGCGGGAGTCACGAGCAGTACTTC

j_gene: TRBJ1-1
len: 14
v_gene: TRBV28
d_gene: NA
abundance: NA
CDR3aa: CASSALGGLIEAFF
CDR3nt: TGTGCCAGCAGTGCGCTGGGGGGGCTGATTGAAGCTTTCTTT

j_gene: TRBJ2-7
len: 18
v_gene: TRBV28
d_gene: NA
abundance: once
CDR3aa: CASSRPLGLQGASYEQYF
CDR3nt: TGTGCCAGCAGCCGACCTTTGGGGTTGCAGGGAGCCTCCTACGAGCAGTACTTC

j_gene: TRBJ2-2
len: 15
v_gene: TRBV12-3/TRBV12-4
d_gene: NA
abundance: NA
CDR3aa: CASSSGLASTGELFF
CDR3nt: TGTGCCAGCAGTTCCGGGCTAGCGAGCACCGGGGAGCTGTTTTTT

j_gene: TRBJ2-2
len: 15
v_gene: TRBV6-1
d_gene: NA
abundance: NA
CDR3aa: CASTRQFANTGELFF
CDR3nt: TGTGCCAGCACCCGACAGTTCGCGAACACCGGGGAGCTGTTTTTT

j_gene: TRBJ2-7
len: 16
v_gene: TRBV5-1
d_gene: TRBD1
abundance: many
CDR3aa: CASSQADYVTGDEQYF
CDR3nt: TGCGCCAGCAGCCAAGCGGATTACGTTACAGGGGACGAGCAGTACTTC

j_gene: TRBJ2-1
len: 15
v_gene: TRBV28
d_gene: TRBD1
abundance: many
CDR3aa: CASSSTGTGKNEQFF
CDR3nt: TGTGCCAGCAGTTCCACCGGGACAGGGAAGAATGAGCAGTTCTTC

j_gene: TRBJ2-1
len: 15
v_gene: TRBV28
d_gene: NA
abundance: many
CDR3aa: CASSFWERILNEQFF
CDR3nt: TGTGCCAGCAGTTTCTGGGAGCGGATTCTCAATGAGCAGTTCTTC

j_gene: TRBJ1-4
len: 17
v_gene: TRBV4-3
d_gene: TRBD1
abundance: NA
CDR3aa: CASSQEVSDRGYEKLFF
CDR3nt: TGCGCCAGCAGCCAAGAAGTCAGTGACAGGGGATATGAAAAACTGTTTTTT

j_gene: TRBJ2-7
len: 14
v_gene: TRBV12-3/TRBV12-4
d_gene: NA
abundance: many
CDR3aa: CASTNRGRSHEQYF
CDR3nt: TGTGCCAGCACCAACCGGGGGAGGTCCCACGAGCAGTACTTC

j_gene: TRBJ2-2
len: 16
v_gene: TRBV6-5
d_gene: NA
abundance: few
CDR3aa: CASSYLAGQATGELFF
CDR3nt: TGTGCCAGCAGTTACTTGGCCGGACAAGCCACCGGGGAGCTGTTTTTT

j_gene: TRBJ2-3
len: 13
v_gene: TRBV28
d_gene: TRBD1
abundance: many
CDR3aa: CASTETGSDTQYF
CDR3nt: TGTGCCAGCACGGAGACAGGGTCAGATACGCAGTATTTT